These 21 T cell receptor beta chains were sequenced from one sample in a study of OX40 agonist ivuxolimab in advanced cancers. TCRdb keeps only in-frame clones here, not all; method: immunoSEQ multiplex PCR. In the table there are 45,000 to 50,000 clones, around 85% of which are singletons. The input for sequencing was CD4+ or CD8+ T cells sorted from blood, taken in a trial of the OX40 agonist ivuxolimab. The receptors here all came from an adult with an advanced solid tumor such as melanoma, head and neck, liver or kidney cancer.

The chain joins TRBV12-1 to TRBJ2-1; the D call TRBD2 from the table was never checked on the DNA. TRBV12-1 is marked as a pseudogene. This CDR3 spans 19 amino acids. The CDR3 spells CASSFASPPKRGPTGEQFF. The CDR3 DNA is TGTGCCAGCAGCTTTGCGTCCCCCCCCAAGCGGGGGCCAACGGGGGAGCAGTTCTTC.

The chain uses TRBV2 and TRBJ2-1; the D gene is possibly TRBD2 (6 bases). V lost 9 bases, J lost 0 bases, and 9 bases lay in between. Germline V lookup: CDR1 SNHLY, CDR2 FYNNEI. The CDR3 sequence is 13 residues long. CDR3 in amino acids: CARGGTSYNEQFF. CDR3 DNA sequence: TGTGCCAGAGGAGGGACCTCCTACAATGAGCAGTTCTTC.

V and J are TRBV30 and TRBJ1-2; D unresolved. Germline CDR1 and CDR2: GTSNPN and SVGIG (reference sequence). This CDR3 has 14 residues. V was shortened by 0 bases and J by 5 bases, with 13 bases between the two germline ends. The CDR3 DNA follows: TGTGCCTGGAGTGTGTCGGTGACCGGGTATGGCTACACCTTC. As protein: CAWSVSVTGYGYTF.

This CDR3 is CASSPPGTATYEQYF. The CDR3 coding sequence is TGTGCCAGCTCACCACCAGGGACAGCTACCTACGAGCAGTACTTC. The chain combines TRBV18 with TRBJ2-7, with TRBD1 identical over 7 bases. The germline gives CDR1 KGHSH, CDR2 LQKENI. The junction had 4 bases not matched to a gene; V was cut back by 0 bases and J by 2 bases. The CDR3 is made up of 15 amino acids.

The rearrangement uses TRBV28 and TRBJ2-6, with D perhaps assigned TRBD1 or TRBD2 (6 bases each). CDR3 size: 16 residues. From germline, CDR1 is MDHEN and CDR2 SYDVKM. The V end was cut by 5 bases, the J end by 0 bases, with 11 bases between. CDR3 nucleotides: TGTGCCAGCAGTGAGGGGGGCAACTCTGGGGCCAACGTCCTGACTTTC. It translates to CASSEGGNSGANVLTF. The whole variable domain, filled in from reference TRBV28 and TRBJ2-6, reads DVKVTQSSRYLVKRTGEKVFLECVQDMDHENMFWYRQDPGLGLRLIYFSYDVKMKEKGDIPEGYSVSREKKERFSLILESASTNQTSMYLCASSEGGNSGANVLTFGAGSRLTVL.

The DNA of the CDR3 is TGTGCCAGCAGCCAGAGGGGGGAGCAGTTCTTC. Its translation: CASSQRGEQFF. The chain links TRBV4-2 to TRBJ2-1, with D perhaps matching TRBD1 (6 bases). In germline, CDR1 is LGHNA, CDR2 YNFKEQ. The V end lost 3 bases, the J end lost 10 bases, and 7 bases lay between the germline ends. The CDR3 contains 11 residues.

The CDR3 DNA reads TGTGCCAGCAGCGGGGAGGGACTAGCCACAGATACGCAGTATTTT. It specifies CASSGEGLATDTQYF. The chain employs TRBV9 and TRBJ2-3, with TRBD2 identical over 9 bases. Germline values: CDR1 SGDLS, CDR2 YYNGEE. This CDR3 spans 15 amino acids. With 3 bases clipped from V and 2 bases from J, the junction kept 4 bases outside the gene matches.

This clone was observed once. The CDR3 region has the DNA TGTGCCAGCAGTTCGGGGGACAGGGATTCGAGAATCTGGGTCTATGGCTACACCTTC. It translates to CASSSGDRDSRIWVYGYTF. The V and J genes are TRBV28 and TRBJ1-2; 9 nucleotides match TRBD1. The CDR3 is 19 amino acids. Trimming took 4 bases from V and 4 from J; bases not matched to a gene: 19. Germline V gene data show CDR1 as MDHEN and CDR2 as SYDVKM.

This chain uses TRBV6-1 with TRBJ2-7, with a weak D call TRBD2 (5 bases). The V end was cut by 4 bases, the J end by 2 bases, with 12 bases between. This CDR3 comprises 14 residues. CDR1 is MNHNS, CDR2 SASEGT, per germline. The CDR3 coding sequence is TGTGCCAGCAGTGCCCCTAGCCCGCCCTACGAGCAGTACTTC. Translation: CASSAPSPPYEQYF.

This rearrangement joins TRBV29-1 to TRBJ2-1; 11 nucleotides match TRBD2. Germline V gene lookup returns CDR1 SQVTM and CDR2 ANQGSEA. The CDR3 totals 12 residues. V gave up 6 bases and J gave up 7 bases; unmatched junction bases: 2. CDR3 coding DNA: TGCAGCGTCTTAGCGGGGGGGAATGAGCAGTTCTTC. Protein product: CSVLAGGNEQFF.

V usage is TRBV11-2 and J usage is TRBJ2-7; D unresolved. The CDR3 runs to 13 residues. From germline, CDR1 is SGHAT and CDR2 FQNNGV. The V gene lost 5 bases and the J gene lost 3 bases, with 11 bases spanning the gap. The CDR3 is CASSPSFGYEQYF. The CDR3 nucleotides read TGTGCCAGCAGCCCGTCTTTCGGCTACGAGCAGTACTTC.

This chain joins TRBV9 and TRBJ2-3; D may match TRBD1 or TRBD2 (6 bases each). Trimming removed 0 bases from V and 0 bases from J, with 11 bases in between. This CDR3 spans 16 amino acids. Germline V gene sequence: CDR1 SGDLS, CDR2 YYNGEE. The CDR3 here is CASSVATGASTDTQYF. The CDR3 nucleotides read TGTGCCAGCAGCGTAGCTACGGGGGCCAGCACAGATACGCAGTATTTT.

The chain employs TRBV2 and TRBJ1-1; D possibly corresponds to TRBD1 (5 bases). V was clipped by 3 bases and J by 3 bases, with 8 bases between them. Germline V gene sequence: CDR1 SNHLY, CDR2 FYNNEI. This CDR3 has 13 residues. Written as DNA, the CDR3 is TGTGCCAGCAGTGAGCAGGGATACACTGAAGCTTTCTTT. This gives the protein CASSEQGYTEAFF. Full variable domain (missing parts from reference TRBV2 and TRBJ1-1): EPEVTQTPSHQVTQMGQEVILRCVPISNHLYFYWYRQILGQKVEFLVSFYNNEISEKSEIFDDQFSVERPDGSNFTLKIRSTKLEDSAMYFCASSEQGYTEAFFGQGTRLTVV.

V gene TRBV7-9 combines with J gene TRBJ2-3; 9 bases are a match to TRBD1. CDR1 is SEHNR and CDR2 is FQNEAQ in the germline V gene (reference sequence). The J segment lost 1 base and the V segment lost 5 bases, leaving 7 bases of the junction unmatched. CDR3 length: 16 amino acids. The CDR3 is CASSPRRDRGTDTQYF. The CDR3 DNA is TGTGCCAGCAGCCCACGCCGGGACAGGGGCACAGATACGCAGTATTTT. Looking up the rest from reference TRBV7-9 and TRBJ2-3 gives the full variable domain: DTGVSQNPRHKITKRGQNVTFRCDPISEHNRLYWYRQTLGQGPEFLTYFQNEAQLEKSRLLSDRFSAERPKGSFSTLEIQRTEQGDSAMYLCASSPRRDRGTDTQYFGPGTRLTVL.

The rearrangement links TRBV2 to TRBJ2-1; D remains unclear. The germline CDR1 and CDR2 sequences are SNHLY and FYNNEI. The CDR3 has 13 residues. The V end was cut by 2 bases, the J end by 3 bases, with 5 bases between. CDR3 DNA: TGTGCCAGCAGTGAACAGCTCTACAATGAGCAGTTCTTC. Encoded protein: CASSEQLYNEQFF.

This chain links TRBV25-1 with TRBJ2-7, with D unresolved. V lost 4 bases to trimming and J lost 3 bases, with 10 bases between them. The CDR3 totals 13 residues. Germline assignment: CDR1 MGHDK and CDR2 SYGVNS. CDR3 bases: TGTGCCAGCAGTGGAGTCTCTTTCTACGAGCAGTACTTC. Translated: CASSGVSFYEQYF.

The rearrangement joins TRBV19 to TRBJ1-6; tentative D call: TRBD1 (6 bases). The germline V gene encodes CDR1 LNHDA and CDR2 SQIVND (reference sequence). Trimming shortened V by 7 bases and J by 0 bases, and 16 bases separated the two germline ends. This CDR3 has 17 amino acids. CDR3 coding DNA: TGTGCCAGTACCAGACGGACGGACAGCTCCTATAATTCACCCCTCCACTTT. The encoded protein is CASTRRTDSSYNSPLHF.

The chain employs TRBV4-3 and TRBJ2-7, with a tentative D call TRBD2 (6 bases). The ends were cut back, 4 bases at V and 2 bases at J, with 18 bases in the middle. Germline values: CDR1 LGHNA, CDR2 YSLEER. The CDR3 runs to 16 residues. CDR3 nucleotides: TGCGCCAGCAGCCCAGGATGGGGGGACCCAACCTACGAGCAGTACTTC. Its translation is CASSPGWGDPTYEQYF.

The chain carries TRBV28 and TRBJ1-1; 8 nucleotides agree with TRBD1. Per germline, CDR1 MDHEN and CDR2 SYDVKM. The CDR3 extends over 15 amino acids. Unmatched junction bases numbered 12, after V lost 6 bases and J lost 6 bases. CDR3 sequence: CASRRGQGSPAEAFF. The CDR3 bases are TGTGCCAGCAGACGAGGACAGGGTTCTCCCGCTGAAGCTTTCTTT.

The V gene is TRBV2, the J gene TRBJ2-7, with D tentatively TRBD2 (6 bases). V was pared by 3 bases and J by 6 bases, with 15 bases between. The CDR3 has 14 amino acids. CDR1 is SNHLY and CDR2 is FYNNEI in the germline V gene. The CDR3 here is CASSDQEIGGEQYF. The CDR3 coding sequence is TGTGCCAGCAGTGACCAGGAGATCGGGGGCGAGCAGTACTTC. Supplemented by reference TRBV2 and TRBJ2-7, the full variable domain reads EPEVTQTPSHQVTQMGQEVILRCVPISNHLYFYWYRQILGQKVEFLVSFYNNEISEKSEIFDDQFSVERPDGSNFTLKIRSTKLEDSAMYFCASSDQEIGGEQYFGPGTRLTVT.

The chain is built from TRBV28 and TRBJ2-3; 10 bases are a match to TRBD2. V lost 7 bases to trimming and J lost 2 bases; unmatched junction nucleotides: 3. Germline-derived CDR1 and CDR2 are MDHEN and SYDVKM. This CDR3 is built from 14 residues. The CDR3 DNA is TGTGCCAGCATAGCGGGAGGAATCACAGATACGCAGTATTTT. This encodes CASIAGGITDTQYF.